This T cell receptor beta chain originates from a study of blood T cell repertoires in COVID-19. The wider study: From T cells, B-cell-depleted T cells, or PBMCs came the material, which was cDNA or gDNA.

Unmatched junction bases numbered 6, after V lost 4 bases and J lost 3 bases. This CDR3 has 15 amino acids. The germline CDR1 and CDR2 sequences are MNHEY and SMNVEV (reference sequence). Libraries were prepared by immunoSEQ multiplex PCR; TCRdb keeps only in-frame clonotypes and omits some of them. The sample yields 190,000 or so clones, around nine tenths seen once. This receptor was obtained from a woman between 18 and 29 years old who had recovered from COVID-19. V gene TRBV27 combines with J gene TRBJ1-1; 9 nucleotides match TRBD1. Sequenced: peripheral blood. As DNA, the CDR3 is TGTGCCAGCAGTTCCCCCTGGGACAGGGACACTGAAGCTTTCTTT. The encoded protein is CASSSPWDRDTEAFF.